The 21 T cell receptor beta chains listed next were all sequenced from one sample in a study of blood T cell repertoires in COVID-19. Only in-frame clones appear in the TCRdb table, and some are missing; sequencing was by immunoSEQ multiplex PCR. The repertoire holds about 180,000 clones, over 75% seen once, with about 8.4% in the top ten. The sample taken for sequencing was PBMCs or T cells enriched from blood (not recorded which). Receptor source: a woman aged 18-29 years who had recovered from COVID-19.

The gene calls are TRBV5-1 and TRBJ2-5, with D hard to call. Germline V gives CDR1 SGHRS, CDR2 YFSETQ. The CDR3 sequence is 13 residues long. With 0 bases removed from V and 1 base from J, the gap between germline ends came to 4 bases. This CDR3 reads CASSLDSQETQYF. CDR3 nucleotides: TGCGCCAGCAGCTTGGACAGCCAAGAGACCCAGTACTTC.

V and J are TRBV11-2 and TRBJ2-1, with D perhaps TRBD2 (6 bases). CDR3 length: 16 amino acids. V lost 5 bases, J lost 6 bases, and 20 bases lay in between. Germline loops: CDR1 SGHAT, CDR2 FQNNGV. In DNA form, the CDR3 reads TGTGCCAGCAGCGCCCGGGGGAACGCCTTTCTCAATGAGCAGTTCTTC. Protein: CASSARGNAFLNEQFF.

This clone was picked up a small number of times. This chain connects TRBV10-3 to TRBJ2-1; 8 bases match TRBD1. The CDR3 has 17 residues. Germline CDR1 reads ENHRY; CDR2 reads SYGVKD. V gave up 0 bases and J gave up 2 bases; unmatched junction bases: 6. CDR3: CAISESTGALTYNEQFF. The CDR3 DNA reads TGTGCCATCAGTGAGTCGACAGGGGCACTAACCTACAATGAGCAGTTCTTC.

The V call is TRBV4-1, the J call TRBJ2-1; 11 bases fit TRBD2. From germline, CDR1 is MGHRA and CDR2 YSYEKL. This CDR3 spans 14 amino acids. V lost 1 base to trimming and J lost 10 bases; unmatched junction nucleotides: 3. The CDR3 bases are TGCGCCAGCAGCCAAGGGACTAGCGGGCCCGAGCAGTTCTTC. Translated, it gives CASSQGTSGPEQFF.

The genes are TRBV7-9 and TRBJ2-1; 9 nucleotides align to TRBD2. CDR1 SEHNR and CDR2 FQNEAQ come from the germline V gene (reference sequence). V shed 4 bases, J shed 3 bases, and the junction held 7 bases outside the gene matches. There are 16 residues in the CDR3. CDR3 protein: CASSSPTSGVYNEQFF. The CDR3 coding sequence is TGTGCCAGCAGCTCGCCGACTAGCGGCGTCTACAATGAGCAGTTCTTC.

The chain has TRBV5-1 and TRBJ1-1, with TRBD1 matching over 8 bases. The V gene's germline CDR1 is SGHRS and CDR2 YFSETQ. V shed 0 bases and J 7 bases; nucleotides not matched to a gene: 5. CDR3 size: 14 residues. The CDR3 DNA is TGCGCCAGCAGCTTGGCAGGGGGCATTGGTGAAGCTTTCTTT. It yields the protein CASSLAGGIGEAFF.

This clone was seen a handful of times. The chain combines TRBV7-9 with TRBJ2-1; 12 positions match TRBD2. The length of the CDR3 is 19 residues. Germline assignment: CDR1 SEHNR and CDR2 FQNEAQ (reference sequence). Trimming removed 2 bases from V and 0 bases from J; junction bases left unmatched: 8. CDR3: CASSLRGLAGTHSYNEQFF. The CDR3, as DNA: TGTGCCAGCAGCTTAAGGGGACTAGCGGGCACCCACTCCTACAATGAGCAGTTCTTC.

The chain combines TRBV6-2 or TRBV6-3 with TRBJ1-4; TRBD1 aligns across 9 bases. The CDR3 covers 14 residues. J gave up 8 bases and V 6 bases, and 7 bases lay outside the gene matches. The germline CDR1 and CDR2 sequences are MNHEY and SVGEGT. The chain's CDR3 is CASSPPDRGEKLFF. CDR3 bases: TGTGCCAGCAGCCCCCCCGACAGGGGGGAAAAACTGTTTTTT.

The chain carries TRBV7-3 and TRBJ1-1; possible D gene TRBD1, 6 bases. V was cut by 1 base and J by 8 bases, with 14 bases left in between. The CDR3 length is 14 residues. In germline, CDR1 is SGHTA, CDR2 FQGTGA. The CDR3, as DNA: TGTGCCAGCAGCTTAATTGGGGGGGCCGACGAAGCTTTCTTT. Translation gives CASSLIGGADEAFF.

The V call is TRBV18, the J call TRBJ1-1, with TRBD1 as a possible D gene (5 bases). The CDR3 has 16 residues. CDR1 and CDR2 from the germline V gene are KGHSH and LQKENI. The V end lost 1 base, the J end lost 0 bases, and 12 bases lay between the germline ends. In nucleotides, the CDR3 is TGTGCCAGCTCACCACGGCGGGGCGAAATGAACACTGAAGCTTTCTTT. It encodes CASSPRRGEMNTEAFF.

The CDR3: CASSPQGNYEQYF. The CDR3, as DNA: TGTGCCAGCAGTCCCCAGGGGAATTACGAGCAGTACTTC. The chain joins TRBV27 to TRBJ2-7; TRBD1 might be the D (6 bases). The CDR3 runs 13 residues. Germline V CDR1 and CDR2: MNHEY, SMNVEV (reference sequence). Trimming removed 5 bases from V and 4 bases from J, with 12 bases in between.

The CDR3, as DNA: TGTGCCAGCAGCATCGGACAGGGGACGGGGGAGACCCAGTACTTC. It codes for CASSIGQGTGETQYF. This chain uses TRBV7-6 with TRBJ2-5; TRBD1 agrees at 9 bases. Germline loops: CDR1 SGHVS, CDR2 FNYEAQ. The CDR3 sequence is 15 residues long. The junction had 9 bases not matched to a gene; V was cut back by 5 bases and J by 5 bases.

This clone was seen a single time. The chain carries TRBV27 and TRBJ2-7; possible D gene TRBD1, 5 bases. Germline V lookup: CDR1 MNHEY, CDR2 SMNVEV (reference sequence). The V end lost 8 bases, the J end lost 6 bases, and 20 bases lay between the germline ends. CDR3 length: 14 residues. In DNA, the CDR3 is TGTGCCAGCTCGGCCGTGGGGCCCTATCGCGAGCAGTACTTC. Its translation is CASSAVGPYREQYF.

The V gene is TRBV30, the J gene TRBJ1-2, with TRBD1 as a possible D gene (5 bases). Trimming stripped 3 bases from V and 8 bases from J, with 22 bases between. CDR1 is GTSNPN and CDR2 is SVGIG in the germline V gene (reference sequence). The CDR3 has 15 amino acids. CDR3 amino acids: CAWRLRGSPNRGYTF. Here the CDR3 DNA reads TGTGCCTGGAGATTGCGGGGCAGCCCTAATCGGGGCTACACCTTC.

This clone was seen a single time. This chain uses TRBV3-1 (or the pseudogene TRBV3-2) with TRBJ2-1, with 7 bases identical to TRBD1. Germline V gene sequence: CDR1 LGHDT, CDR2 YNNKEL (reference sequence). The CDR3 totals 13 residues. With V trimmed by 4 bases and J by 7 bases, 4 bases remained unmatched. DNA for the CDR3: TGTGCCAGCAGCCCGGGACAGAGGAATGAGCAGTTCTTC. It codes for CASSPGQRNEQFF.

This clone was observed a few times. The rearrangement links TRBV10-3 to TRBJ1-3; D uncertain. The germline gives CDR1 ENHRY, CDR2 SYGVKD. V dropped 4 bases and J dropped 0 bases, with 16 bases sitting between them. The CDR3 extends over 17 amino acids. The CDR3 sequence: CAISAETASNSGNTIYF. CDR3 coding DNA: TGTGCCATCAGTGCTGAAACAGCCAGTAACTCTGGAAACACCATATATTTT.

This clone was detected only once. This chain uses TRBV6-6 with TRBJ1-2; 9 bases match TRBD1. CDR3 length: 16 amino acids. Unmatched junction bases numbered 11, after V lost 2 bases and J lost 7 bases. The germline CDR1 and CDR2 sequences are MNHNY and SVGAGI (reference sequence). The CDR3 DNA reads TGTGCCAGCAGTTACACTCCTGGACAGGGGCTGGCTGGCTACACCTTC. Encoded protein: CASSYTPGQGLAGYTF.

This sequence joins TRBV7-2 and TRBJ2-3, with 10 bases that match TRBD2. V lost 6 bases and J lost 1; bases outside the gene matches: 1. Germline V gene lookup returns CDR1 SGHTA and CDR2 FQGNSA. The CDR3 sequence is 14 residues long. In nucleotides, the CDR3 is TGTGCCAGCAGAGGACTAGCGGGCACAGATACGCAGTATTTT. Translating gives CASRGLAGTDTQYF.

The V call is TRBV10-3, the J call TRBJ2-7, with 8 bases aligning to TRBD1. The CDR3 runs 16 residues. Losses at the gene ends were 3 bases for V and 6 bases for J; bases not matched to a gene: 13. The germline gives CDR1 ENHRY, CDR2 SYGVKD. CDR3 sequence (DNA): TGTGCCATCAGTGACCCTCGGGCTCAGGGGGCGAGCGAGCAGTACTTC. Translated, it gives CAISDPRAQGASEQYF.

This chain uses TRBV29-1 with TRBJ1-2, with D perhaps TRBD1 (5 bases). The V gene lost 7 bases and the J gene lost 6 bases, with 12 bases spanning the gap. This CDR3 contains 11 residues. Germline CDR1 SQVTM, CDR2 ANQGSEA. The chain's CDR3 is CSGDWLDGYTF. The DNA of the CDR3 is TGCAGCGGGGACTGGTTGGATGGCTACACCTTC.

The V and J genes are TRBV29-1 and TRBJ1-2; the D is unclear. V was trimmed by 8 bases and J by 2 bases, leaving 15 bases between them. Per germline, CDR1 SQVTM and CDR2 ANQGSEA. The CDR3 loop spans 13 amino acids. CDR3 amino acids: CSCHDSSNYGYTF. The CDR3 DNA reads as TGCAGCTGCCACGACTCTTCGAACTATGGCTACACCTTC.